The text below deals with one TCR beta chain. This sample was included in a study of regulatory T cells in long-lasting Graves disease. Study overall: Freshly diagnosed Graves' patients had used antithyroid drugs for under 3 months.

CDR3 regions were amplified by Arm-PCR using iRepertoire HTBI primers to build TCR beta libraries. Using its own MiXCR run on the multiplex PCR reads, TCRdb lists one record per CDR3 protein. Seen here are 560,000 or so distinct CDR3 sequences, roughly a sixth observed once, and the top ten hold around 13%. Time point given: newly diagnosed GD, antithyroid drugs for less than 3 months. The authors made the TCR library using RNA they extracted from PBMCs. Another study also made use of these data, one on T cells in Graves' hyperthyroidism and ophthalmopathy.

The sample was peripheral blood mononuclear cells (PBMCs), taken at new diagnosis, from a patient treated with antithyroid drugs. This TCR was recovered from a man younger than 35 with Graves disease.

The CDR3 sequence: CASKLAGQGMSYEQYF. The CDR3 DNA reads as TGTGCCAGTAAACTTGCGGGACAGGGTATGTCCTACGAGCAGTACTTC. The rearrangement joins TRBV19 to TRBJ2-7; 9 bases map to TRBD1. CDR3 size: 16 residues. The germline CDR1 and CDR2 sequences are LNHDA and SQIVND (reference sequence). After removal of 7 bases from V and 1 base from J, the junction contained 11 bases not matched to a gene.